This section outlines one TCR beta chain sequence together with its context. Its antigen is not known. The data were obtained in a study of cytomegalovirus exposure and HLA in healthy donors. Findings and limits, study-wide: As a later analysis revealed, most CMV-associated TCR beta chains appeared HLA-restricted. A later analysis reportedly identified an Asian-associated ancestry cluster as carrying fewer N-insertions than the roughly 670-donor mean. Among the CMV-associated chains, a few were confirmed in vitro as specific for CMV antigens.

It was with 60 Vbeta and 13 Jbeta primers that the PCR ran. Under the authors' procedure: Later work found around 72 million unique TCR beta chains, with 9.5 million to 14 million shared. The assay was immunoSEQ multiplex PCR, and TCRdb's table has in-frame clones only and misses some. V and J calls and clone size are as listed in that table; D and trimming were resolved from the DNA. The table has 60,000 to 90,000 clones, 70% to 80% seen once. Germline V CDR1 and CDR2: SGHRS, YFSETQ. V trimming: 4 bases; J trimming: 3 bases; junction bases outside the gene matches: 3. CDR3 size: 15 residues. The gene calls are TRBV5-1 and TRBJ2-1, with 11 nucleotides matching TRBD2. Sequenced: PBMCs. The clonotype was recovered from a woman aged 50 to 60 in good health and CMV-seropositive. The CDR3 reads CASSRGLADYNEQFF. DNA of the CDR3: TGCGCCAGCAGCCGGGGACTAGCGGACTACAATGAGCAGTTCTTC.